The next 3 T cell receptor beta chains were all read from a single sample in a study of Ad26.COV2.S vaccination and SARS-CoV-2 variants. Here immunoSEQ multiplex PCR was the method, and the copy in TCRdb shows in-frame clones only, minus some. Of about 350,000 clones in the sample, about 91% were seen once. The sequences come from peripheral blood, collected after recovery from COVID-19. The source of these receptors is a human donor who had recovered from COVID-19.

CDR3 sequence reads: CASSSTGNYGYTF. CDR3 coding DNA: TGTGCCAGCAGTTCGACTGGAAACTATGGCTACACCTTC. This chain uses TRBV6-6 with TRBJ1-2; unclear D gene. The germline V gene encodes CDR1 MNHNY and CDR2 SVGAGI (reference sequence). CDR3 length: 13 residues. Trimming shortened V by 4 bases and J by 2 bases, and 8 bases separated the two germline ends.

The V call is TRBV5-1, the J call TRBJ2-7, with D unclear. The CDR3 spans 13 residues. Germline V gene sequence: CDR1 SGHRS, CDR2 YFSETQ. Trimming stripped 3 bases from V and 4 bases from J, with 11 bases between. CDR3 nucleotides: TGCGCCAGCAGCTCGGCAATGAATTACGAGCAGTACTTC. Protein: CASSSAMNYEQYF. Using reference TRBV5-1 and TRBJ2-7 for the parts outside the CDR3, the full variable domain is KAGVTQTPRYLIKTRGQQVTLSCSPISGHRSVSWYQQTPGQGLQFLFEYFSETQRNKGNFPGRFSGRQFSNSRSEMNVSTLELGDSALYLCASSSAMNYEQYFGPGTRLTVT.

The gene calls are TRBV12-3 or TRBV12-4 and TRBJ2-1; no clear D. The CDR3 has 12 amino acids. The V end was cut by 0 bases, the J end by 10 bases, with 7 bases between. CDR3 in amino acids: CASSLAADEQFF. As DNA, the CDR3 is TGTGCCAGCAGTTTAGCGGCAGACGAGCAGTTCTTC.